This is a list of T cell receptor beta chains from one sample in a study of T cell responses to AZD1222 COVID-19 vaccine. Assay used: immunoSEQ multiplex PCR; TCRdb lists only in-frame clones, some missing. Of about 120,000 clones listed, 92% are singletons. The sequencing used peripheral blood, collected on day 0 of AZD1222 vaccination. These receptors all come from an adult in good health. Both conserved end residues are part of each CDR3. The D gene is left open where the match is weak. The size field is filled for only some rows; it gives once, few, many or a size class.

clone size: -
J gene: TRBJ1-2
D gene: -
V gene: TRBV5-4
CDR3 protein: CASSLNLDPPPGYTF
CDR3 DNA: TGTGCCAGCAGCTTGAACCTTGACCCACCTCCAGGCTACACCTTC

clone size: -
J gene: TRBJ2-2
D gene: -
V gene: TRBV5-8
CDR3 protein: CASTTNRQKYTGELFF
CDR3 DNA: TGTGCCAGCACGACCAATCGACAGAAATACACCGGGGAGCTGTTTTTT

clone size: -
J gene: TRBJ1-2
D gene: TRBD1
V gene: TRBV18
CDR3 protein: CASSDRVGNSKYGYTF
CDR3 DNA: TGTGCCAGCTCCGACAGGGTGGGAAATTCAAAATATGGCTACACCTTC

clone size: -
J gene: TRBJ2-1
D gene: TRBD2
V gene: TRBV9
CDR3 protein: CASSVGLAGLEQFF
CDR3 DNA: TGTGCCAGCAGCGTAGGGCTAGCGGGACTTGAGCAGTTCTTC

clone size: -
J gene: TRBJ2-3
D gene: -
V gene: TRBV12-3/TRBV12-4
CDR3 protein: CASRLPVGPQYF
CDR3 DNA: TGTGCCAGCAGGTTACCGGTAGGTCCGCAGTATTTT

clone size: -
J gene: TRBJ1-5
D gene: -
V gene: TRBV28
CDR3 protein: CASSSNSPGKQPQHF
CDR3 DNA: TGTGCCAGCAGTTCAAACTCTCCCGGGAAGCAGCCCCAGCATTTT

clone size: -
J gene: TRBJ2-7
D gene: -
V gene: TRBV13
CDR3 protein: CASSLRAELYEQYF
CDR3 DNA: TGTGCCAGCAGCCTCAGGGCGGAACTCTACGAGCAGTACTTC

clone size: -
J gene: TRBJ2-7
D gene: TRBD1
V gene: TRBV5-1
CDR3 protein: CASSWTGSSYEQYF
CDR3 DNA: TGCGCCAGCAGCTGGACAGGAAGCTCCTACGAGCAGTACTTC

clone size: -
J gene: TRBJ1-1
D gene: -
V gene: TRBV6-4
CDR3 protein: CASRGGGTEAFF
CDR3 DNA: TGTGCCAGCAGGGGAGGGGGGACTGAAGCTTTCTTT

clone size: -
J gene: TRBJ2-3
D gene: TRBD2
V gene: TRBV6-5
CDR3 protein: CASTPTSLPDTQYF
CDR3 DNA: TGTGCCAGCACCCCGACTAGCCTGCCAGATACGCAGTATTTT

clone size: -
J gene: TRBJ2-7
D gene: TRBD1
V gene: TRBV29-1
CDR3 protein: CSVEEGPTGTYEQYF
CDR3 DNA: TGCAGCGTTGAAGAGGGTCCGACAGGGACCTACGAGCAGTACTTC

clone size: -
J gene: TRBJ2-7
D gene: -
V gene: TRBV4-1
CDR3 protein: CASSQDNSAGAYEQYF
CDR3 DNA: TGCGCCAGCAGCCAAGATAATTCAGCCGGAGCCTACGAGCAGTACTTC

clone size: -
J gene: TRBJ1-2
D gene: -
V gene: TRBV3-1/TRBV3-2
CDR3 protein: CASSQSGTPTNYGYTF
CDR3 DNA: TGTGCCAGCAGCCAGTCCGGGACACCTACCAACTATGGCTACACCTTC

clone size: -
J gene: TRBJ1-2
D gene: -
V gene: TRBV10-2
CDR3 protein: CASSKTMGIKHGYTF
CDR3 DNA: TGCGCCAGCAGTAAGACGATGGGAATCAAGCATGGCTACACCTTC

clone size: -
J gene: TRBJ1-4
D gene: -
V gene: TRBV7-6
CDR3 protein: CASSLGPGGAWRNEKLFF
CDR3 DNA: TGTGCCAGCAGCTTAGGTCCGGGGGGCGCCTGGCGGAATGAAAAACTGTTTTTT

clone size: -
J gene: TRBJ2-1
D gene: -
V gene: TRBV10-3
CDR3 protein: CAISGRTGTRGYNEQFF
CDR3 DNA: TGTGCCATCTCGGGGAGAACAGGGACGCGGGGGTACAATGAGCAGTTCTTC

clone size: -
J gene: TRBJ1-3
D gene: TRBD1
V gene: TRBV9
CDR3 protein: CASSVEGTGGLSGNTIYF
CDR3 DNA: TGTGCCAGCAGCGTAGAGGGGACAGGGGGCCTCTCTGGAAACACCATATATTTT

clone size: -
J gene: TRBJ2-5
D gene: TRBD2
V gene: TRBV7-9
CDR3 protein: CASRWGGQETQYF
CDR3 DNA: TGTGCCAGCCGGTGGGGGGGACAAGAGACCCAGTACTTC

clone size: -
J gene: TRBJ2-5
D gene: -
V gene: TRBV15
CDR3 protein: CATSKEGRETQYF
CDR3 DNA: TGTGCCACCAGCAAGGAGGGGAGGGAGACCCAGTACTTC

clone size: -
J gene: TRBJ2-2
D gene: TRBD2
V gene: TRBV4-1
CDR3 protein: CASSQGPSGRSSGELFF
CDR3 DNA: TGCGCCAGCAGCCAAGGTCCCAGCGGGAGGTCGTCCGGGGAGCTGTTTTTT

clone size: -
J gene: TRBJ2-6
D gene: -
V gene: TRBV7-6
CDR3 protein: CASSLPYRDSGANVLTF
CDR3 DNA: TGTGCCAGCAGCTTACCCTACAGGGACTCTGGGGCCAACGTCCTGACTTTC

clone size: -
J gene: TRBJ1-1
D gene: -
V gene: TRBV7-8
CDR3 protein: CASSSREGSTEAFF
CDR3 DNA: TGTGCCAGCAGCTCCAGGGAGGGGAGCACTGAAGCTTTCTTT

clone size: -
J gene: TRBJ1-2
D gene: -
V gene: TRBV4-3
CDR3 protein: CASSQAFPPGPYGYTF
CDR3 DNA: TGCGCCAGCAGCCAGGCGTTTCCGCCAGGCCCATATGGCTACACCTTC

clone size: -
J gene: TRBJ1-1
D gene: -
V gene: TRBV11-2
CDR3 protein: CASSPTGNTEAFF
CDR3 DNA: TGTGCCAGCAGCCCGACAGGGAACACTGAAGCTTTCTTT

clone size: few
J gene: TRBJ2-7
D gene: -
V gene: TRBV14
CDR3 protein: CASSQGMAAYEQYF
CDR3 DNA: TGTGCCAGCAGCCAGGGCATGGCGGCTTACGAGCAGTACTTC

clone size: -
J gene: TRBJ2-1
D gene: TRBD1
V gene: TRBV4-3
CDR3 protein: CASSHVPGQGADEQFF
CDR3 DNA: TGCGCCAGCAGCCATGTCCCGGGACAGGGGGCCGATGAGCAGTTCTTC

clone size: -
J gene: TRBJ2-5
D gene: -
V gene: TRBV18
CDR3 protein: CASSKTQNGAQYF
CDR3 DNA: TGTGCCAGCTCGAAAACGCAAAATGGGGCCCAGTACTTC

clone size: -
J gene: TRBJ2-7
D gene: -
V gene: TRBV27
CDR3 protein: CASSLSVRRSSYEQYF
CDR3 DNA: TGTGCCAGCAGTTTATCAGTCAGGAGAAGCTCCTACGAGCAGTACTTC

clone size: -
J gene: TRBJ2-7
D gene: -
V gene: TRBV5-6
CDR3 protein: CASSFGRPGDEQYF
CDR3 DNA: TGTGCCAGCAGCTTCGGACGCCCGGGGGACGAGCAGTACTTC

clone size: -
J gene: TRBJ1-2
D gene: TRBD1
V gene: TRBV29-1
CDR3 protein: CSGMTGTNYGYTF
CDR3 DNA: TGCAGCGGGATGACAGGGACTAACTATGGCTACACCTTC

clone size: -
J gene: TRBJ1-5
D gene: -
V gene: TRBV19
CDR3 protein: CASTPGSSKGNQPQHF
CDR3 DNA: TGTGCCAGTACCCCAGGCTCCTCCAAGGGCAATCAGCCCCAGCATTTT

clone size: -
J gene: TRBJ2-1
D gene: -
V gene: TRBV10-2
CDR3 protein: CASSVGGNSYNEQFF
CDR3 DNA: TGCGCCAGCAGTGTAGGGGGGAACTCCTACAATGAGCAGTTCTTC

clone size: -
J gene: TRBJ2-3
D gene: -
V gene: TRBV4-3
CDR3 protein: CASSQGGRFSDTQYF
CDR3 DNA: TGCGCCAGCAGCCAAGGGGGAAGGTTTTCAGATACGCAGTATTTT

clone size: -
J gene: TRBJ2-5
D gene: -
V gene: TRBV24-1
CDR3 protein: CATRPGGGAGETQYF
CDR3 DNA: TGTGCCACCAGGCCCGGAGGGGGGGCGGGAGAGACCCAGTACTTC

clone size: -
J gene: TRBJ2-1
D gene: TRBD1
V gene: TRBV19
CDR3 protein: CASSIEQGANNEQFF
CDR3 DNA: TGTGCCAGTAGTATAGAACAGGGGGCGAACAATGAGCAGTTCTTC

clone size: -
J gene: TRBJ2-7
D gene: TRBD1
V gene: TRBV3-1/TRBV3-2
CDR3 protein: CASSHGTGSPYEQYF
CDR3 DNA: TGTGCCAGCAGCCATGGGACAGGGTCGCCCTACGAGCAGTACTTC

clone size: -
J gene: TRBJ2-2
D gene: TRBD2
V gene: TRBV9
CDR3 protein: CASSVAMGGLYTGELFF
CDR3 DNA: TGTGCCAGCAGCGTAGCTATGGGGGGGTTATACACCGGGGAGCTGTTTTTT

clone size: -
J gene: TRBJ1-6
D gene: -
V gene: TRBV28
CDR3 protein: CASSPGRDNSPLHF
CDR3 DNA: TGTGCCAGCAGTCCCGGCAGGGATAATTCACCCCTCCACTTT

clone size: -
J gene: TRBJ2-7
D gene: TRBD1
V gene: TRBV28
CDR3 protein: CASTDLPGQGPYEQYF
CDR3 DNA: TGTGCCAGCACCGACTTACCGGGACAGGGCCCCTACGAGCAGTACTTC

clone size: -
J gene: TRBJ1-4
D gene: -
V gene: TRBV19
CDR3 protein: CASSRLTDTSNEKLFF
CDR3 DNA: TGTGCCAGTAGCAGGTTAACGGACACTTCTAATGAAAAACTGTTTTTT

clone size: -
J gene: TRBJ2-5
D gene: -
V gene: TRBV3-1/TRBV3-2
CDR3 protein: CASSHRDSQATQYF
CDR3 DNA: TGTGCCAGCAGCCACCGGGACTCCCAGGCGACCCAGTACTTC

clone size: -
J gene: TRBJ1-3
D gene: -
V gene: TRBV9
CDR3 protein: CASSDPGTGRTGNTIYF
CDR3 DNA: TGTGCCAGCAGCGACCCGGGTACAGGACGGACTGGAAACACCATATATTTT

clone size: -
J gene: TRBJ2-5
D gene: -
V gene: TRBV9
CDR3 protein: CASSVGRERAETQYF
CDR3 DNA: TGTGCCAGCAGCGTAGGTCGAGAGAGGGCAGAGACCCAGTACTTC

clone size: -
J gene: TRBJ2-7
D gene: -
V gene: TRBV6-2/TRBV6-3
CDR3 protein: CASSYPEGRGGAVGTYEQYF
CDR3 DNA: TGTGCCAGCAGTTACCCCGAGGGAAGGGGAGGTGCCGTCGGGACCTACGAGCAGTACTTC

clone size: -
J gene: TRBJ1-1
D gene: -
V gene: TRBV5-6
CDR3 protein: CASNRVQSGPEAFF
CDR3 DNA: TGTGCCAGCAACAGAGTTCAATCCGGGCCCGAAGCTTTCTTT

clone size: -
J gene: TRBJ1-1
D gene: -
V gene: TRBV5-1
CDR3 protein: CASSLGFPNTEAFF
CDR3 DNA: TGCGCCAGCAGCTTAGGATTCCCGAACACTGAAGCTTTCTTT

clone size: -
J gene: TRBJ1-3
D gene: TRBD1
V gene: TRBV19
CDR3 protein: CASSIGHRGNSGNTIYF
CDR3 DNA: TGTGCCAGTAGTATAGGGCACAGGGGAAACTCTGGAAACACCATATATTTT

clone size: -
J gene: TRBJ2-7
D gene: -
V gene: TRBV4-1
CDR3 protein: CASSPLIGASYEQYF
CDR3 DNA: TGCGCCAGCAGCCCCTTGATAGGGGCCTCCTACGAGCAGTACTTC

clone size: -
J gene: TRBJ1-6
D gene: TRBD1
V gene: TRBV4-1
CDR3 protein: CASSQRTGNSDNSPLHF
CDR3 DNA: TGCGCCAGCAGCCAGCGGACAGGCAACAGTGATAATTCACCCCTCCACTTT

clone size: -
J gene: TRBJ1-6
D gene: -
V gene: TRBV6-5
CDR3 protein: CASSYSDSPLSALHF
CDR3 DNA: TGTGCCAGCAGTTACTCGGACAGCCCTCTTTCAGCCCTCCACTTT

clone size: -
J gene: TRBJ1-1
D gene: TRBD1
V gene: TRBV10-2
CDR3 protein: CASRRGQESTEAFF
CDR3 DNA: TGCGCCAGCAGGAGAGGACAGGAGTCCACTGAAGCTTTCTTT

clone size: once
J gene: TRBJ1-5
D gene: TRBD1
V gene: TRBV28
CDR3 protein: CASENTGAFNQPQHF
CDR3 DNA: TGTGCCAGCGAAAATACAGGGGCCTTCAATCAGCCCCAGCATTTT

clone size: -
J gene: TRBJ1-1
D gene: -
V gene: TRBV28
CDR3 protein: CASSDRQVEAFF
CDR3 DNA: TGTGCCAGCAGTGATCGCCAGGTTGAAGCTTTCTTT

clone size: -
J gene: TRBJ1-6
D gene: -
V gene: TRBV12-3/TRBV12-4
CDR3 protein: CASSLGNSPLHF
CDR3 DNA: TGTGCCAGCAGTCTAGGGAATTCACCCCTCCACTTT

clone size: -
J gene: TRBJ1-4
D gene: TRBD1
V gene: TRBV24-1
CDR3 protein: CATSDLPGTGGTIGELFF
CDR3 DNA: TGTGCCACCAGTGATCTCCCCGGGACAGGGGGCACGATCGGGGAACTGTTTTTT

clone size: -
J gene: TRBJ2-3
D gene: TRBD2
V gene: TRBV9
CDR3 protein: CASSGTVYGGGGKDTQYF
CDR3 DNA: TGTGCCAGCAGCGGGACGGTATATGGCGGGGGGGGCAAAGATACGCAGTATTTT

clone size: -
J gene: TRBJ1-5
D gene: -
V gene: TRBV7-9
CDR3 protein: CASSLDSVGNQPQHF
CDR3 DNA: TGTGCCAGCAGCTTAGACTCTGTGGGCAATCAGCCCCAGCATTTT

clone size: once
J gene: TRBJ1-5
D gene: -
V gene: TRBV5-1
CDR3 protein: CASSFQVDQPQHF
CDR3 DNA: TGCGCCAGCAGCTTCCAGGTCGATCAGCCCCAGCATTTT

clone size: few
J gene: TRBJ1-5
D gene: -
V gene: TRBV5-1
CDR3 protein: CASSIGGVNQPQHF
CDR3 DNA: TGCGCCAGCAGCATTGGTGGGGTAAATCAGCCCCAGCATTTT

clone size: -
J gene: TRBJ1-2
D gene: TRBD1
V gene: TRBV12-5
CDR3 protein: CASVGTGSRGYTF
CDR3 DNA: TGTGCTAGTGTCGGGACAGGGAGTCGTGGCTACACCTTC